This paragraph reports one T cell receptor (beta chain). The sample originates from a study of T cell responses to AZD1222 COVID-19 vaccine. Germline CDR1 and CDR2: PRHDT and FYEKMQ (reference sequence). The CDR3 is 14 amino acids. Trimming cost V 5 bases and J 7 bases, with 16 bases left between them. Profiled with immunoSEQ multiplex PCR; TCRdb holds only in-frame clones, not every one. This table holds approximately 180,000 clones, 85% to 95% found once. The sequence was obtained from an adult in good health. The J gene is TRBJ2-3, the V gene TRBV13; no definite D call. The sequencing here drew on peripheral blood, taken on day 0 of AZD1222 vaccination. The CDR3 loop is CASSPPGVSHTQYF. The CDR3 nucleotides read TGTGCCAGCAGCCCCCCTGGAGTGTCACATACGCAGTATTTT.